This T cell receptor (beta chain) was sequenced in a study of T cell responses to AZD1222 COVID-19 vaccine. The study's findings and limits: Sampling that yielded the repertoires occurred only after the peak T cell response. Seropositive at baseline were only a handful of AZD1222 recipients. The study found Spike-specific TCR breadth and depth rose after two AZD1222 doses. Vaccine-associated CD4 TCRs spanned spike, dominant at 160-218 and 743-854.

The length of the CDR3 is 15 residues. Germline lookup yields CDR1 SNHLY and CDR2 FYNNEI. The V and J ends lost 6 bases and 2 bases, in that order; junction bases with no gene match: 7. TCRdb keeps only in-frame clones here, not all; method: immunoSEQ multiplex PCR. Counted here are some 130,000 clones, 93% occurring once; the ten biggest clones make up roughly 1%. Regarding this clone: No antigen is known for it.

The sequencing here drew on peripheral blood, taken on day 0 of AZD1222 vaccination. This clonotype originated in an adult in good health. The rearrangement links TRBV2 to TRBJ2-3, with 8 nucleotides matching TRBD2. For the CDR3, the DNA is TGTGCCAGCAGCCTAGCGGGCGAATCCACAGATACGCAGTATTTT. Residues: CASSLAGESTDTQYF.